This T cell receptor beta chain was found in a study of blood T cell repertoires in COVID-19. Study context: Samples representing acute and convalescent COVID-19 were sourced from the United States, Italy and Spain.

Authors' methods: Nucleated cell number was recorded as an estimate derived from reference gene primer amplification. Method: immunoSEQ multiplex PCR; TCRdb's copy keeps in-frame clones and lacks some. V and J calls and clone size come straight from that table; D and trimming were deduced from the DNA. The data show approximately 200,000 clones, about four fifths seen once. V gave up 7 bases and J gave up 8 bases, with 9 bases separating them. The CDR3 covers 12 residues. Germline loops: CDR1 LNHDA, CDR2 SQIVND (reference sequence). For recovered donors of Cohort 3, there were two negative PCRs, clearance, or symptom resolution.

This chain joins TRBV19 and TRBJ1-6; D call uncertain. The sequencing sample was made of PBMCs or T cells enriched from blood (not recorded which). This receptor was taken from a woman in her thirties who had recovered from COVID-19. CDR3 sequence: CASMVRDSPLHF. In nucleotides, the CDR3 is TGTGCCAGTATGGTCCGCGATTCACCCCTCCACTTT.